Sequencing of this TCR beta chain was carried out in a study of blood T cell repertoires in COVID-19. Study overall: Italy, Spain and the United States were the sources of the convalescent and acute COVID-19 samples. T cells, B-cell-depleted T cells, or PBMCs supplied cDNA or gDNA.

Cohort placement rested on clinical history that participants reported themselves. Donors in Cohort 3 who had recovered were those with two negative PCRs, healthcare professional clearance, or resolution of their symptoms. The CDR3 runs to 14 residues. V lost 4 bases to trimming and J lost 5 bases, with 13 bases between them. Per germline, CDR1 SGHDT and CDR2 YYEEEE. Measured with immunoSEQ multiplex PCR; TCRdb has only the in-frame clones, and not every one. Of hundreds of thousands of clones detected, less than 85% appear once; the ten largest clones hold roughly 2.6%. The rearrangement links TRBV5-6 to TRBJ1-5, with no clear D. Sequenced sample: PBMCs or T cells enriched from blood (not recorded which). The TCR sequence derives from a woman aged 50 to 60 who had recovered from COVID-19. CDR3 sequence: CASSLKRGYQPQHF. CDR3 nucleotides: TGTGCCAGCAGCCTAAAACGGGGTTATCAGCCCCAGCATTTT. The variable domain in full, completed from reference TRBV5-6 and TRBJ1-5, reads DAGVTQSPTHLIKTRGQQVTLRCSPKSGHDTVSWYQQALGQGPQFIFQYYEEEERQRGNFPDRFSGHQFPNYSSELNVNALLLGDSALYLCASSLKRGYQPQHFGDGTRLSIL.